What follows are 26 T cell receptor beta chains derived from one specimen sequenced in a study of T cell repertoires in cytomegalovirus infection. One entry per CDR3 protein results from TCRdb running MiXCR on the reads. The data show 350,000 to 500,000 distinct CDR3 sequences, with about a third seen just once and roughly 15% held by the top ten. Sequencing used PBMCs. The receptors were gathered from a human donor in good health (CMV status not recorded). Some clones in this sample may be carry-over from other donors' samples.

On this clonotype: The DNA is left out, because the CDR3 cannot be placed on it with certainty; the CDR3 is given as TCRdb lists it. This sequence joins TRBV7-5 and TRBJ2-3; the tabulated D call, TRBD1, remains unverified against the DNA. TRBV7-5 is shown as a pseudogene. From its first to its last residue, the CDR3 has 19 amino acids. The CDR3 sequence: CISVPEGQPLGKRGDTQYF.

This clonotype was seen more than once but under ten times. V gene TRBV7-2 combines with J gene TRBJ2-5; D perhaps matches TRBD2 (5 bases). From germline, CDR1 is SGHTA and CDR2 FQGNSA. This CDR3 spans 15 amino acids. V was shortened by 4 bases and J by 4 bases, with 16 bases between the two germline ends. The CDR3 DNA sequence: TGTGCCAGCAGCTCCCGACCGGGAACGGGAGAGACCCAGTACTTC. Protein product: CASSSRPGTGETQYF.

This clonotype came up many times. The genes are TRBV7-2 and TRBJ2-7; either TRBD1 or TRBD2 may fit D (5 bases each). The ends were cut back, 6 bases at V and 2 bases at J, with 14 bases in the middle. CDR1 and CDR2 from the germline V gene are SGHTA and FQGNSA. The length of the CDR3 is 14 residues. The CDR3 reads CASSRDGSTYEQYF. CDR3 nucleotides: TGTGCCAGCAGTCGGGACGGGTCAACCTACGAGCAGTACTTC.

The chain couples TRBV12-3 or TRBV12-4 to TRBJ2-7; no firm D call. The CDR3 has 13 residues. V shed 3 bases and J shed 2 bases, with 8 bases lying between them. The CDR3 here is CASSFGQAYEQYF. CDR3 DNA: TGTGCCAGCAGTTTCGGGCAGGCCTACGAGCAGTACTTC.

With respect to this clonotype: This may come from a read error, since a much larger clone is one base off. This rearrangement joins TRBV19 to TRBJ1-1; no definite D call. V shed 7 bases and J shed 1 base, with 10 bases lying between them. This CDR3 spans 13 amino acids. Per the germline V gene, CDR1 is LNHDA and CDR2 is SQIVND (reference sequence). The CDR3 loop reads CASIIKGNTEAFF. CDR3 in DNA: TGTGCCAGTATTATCAAGGGGAACACTGAAGCTTTCTTT.

This clonotype was picked up many times. The J gene is TRBJ2-1, the V gene TRBV20-1; TRBD1 or TRBD2 may be the D gene (6 bases each). V dropped 0 bases and J dropped 0 bases, with 18 bases sitting between them. The CDR3 has 18 amino acids. Germline values: CDR1 DFQATT, CDR2 SNEGSKA (reference sequence). The CDR3 region is CSARDPEIADSSYNEQFF. The DNA of the CDR3 is TGCAGTGCTAGAGATCCCGAGATAGCGGACAGCTCCTACAATGAGCAGTTCTTC.

The chain recombines TRBV19 with TRBJ1-2, with TRBD1 matching over 7 bases. The CDR3 loop spans 14 amino acids. The junction had 11 bases not matched to a gene; V was cut back by 6 bases and J by 7 bases. Per the germline V gene, CDR1 is LNHDA and CDR2 is SQIVND (reference sequence). The CDR3 coding sequence is TGTGCCAGTAGCCCGACTAAACAGGGGTCTGGCTACACCTTC. It yields the protein CASSPTKQGSGYTF. The full variable domain, its missing parts supplied by reference TRBV19 and TRBJ1-2, is DGGITQSPKYLFRKEGQNVTLSCEQNLNHDAMYWYRQDPGQGLRLIYYSQIVNDFQKGDIAEGYSVSREKKESFPLTVTSAQKNPTAFYLCASSPTKQGSGYTFGSGTRLTVV.

The V and J genes are TRBV4-2 and TRBJ2-7; a weak D match, TRBD1 (5 bases). Germline V gene sequence: CDR1 LGHNA, CDR2 YNFKEQ. The V end was cut by 5 bases, the J end by 1 base, with 18 bases between. The CDR3 sequence is 16 residues long. Here the CDR3 reads CASSEKGTGRSYEQYF. In DNA, the CDR3 is TGTGCCAGCAGCGAGAAAGGTACAGGTCGATCCTACGAGCAGTACTTC.

This clonotype was counted many times. The J gene is TRBJ2-6, the V gene TRBV7-2, with D unresolved. V was clipped by 1 base and J by 4 bases, with 5 bases between them. Germline V gene sequence: CDR1 SGHTA, CDR2 FQGNSA. The CDR3 is 14 residues long. The CDR3 is CASSLGIGANVLTF. In DNA form, the CDR3 reads TGTGCCAGCAGCTTAGGTATCGGGGCCAACGTCCTGACTTTC. Combining the CDR3 with reference TRBV7-2 and TRBJ2-6 gives the whole variable domain GAGVSQSPSNKVTEKGKDVELRCDPISGHTALYWYRQSLGQGLEFLIYFQGNSAPDKSGLPSDRFSAERTGGSVSTLTIQRTQQEDSAVYLCASSLGIGANVLTFGAGSRLTVL.

This clonotype occurred many times. The chain carries TRBV7-9 and TRBJ2-1; 9 bases fit TRBD1. CDR3 length equals 15 residues. Germline CDR1 is SEHNR and CDR2 is FQNEAQ (reference sequence). J was trimmed by 3 bases and V by 6 bases; bases with no gene match: 6. CDR3: CASRDGTGLYNEQFF. Here the CDR3 DNA reads TGTGCCAGCAGGGACGGGACAGGGCTCTACAATGAGCAGTTCTTC. The whole variable domain, filled in from reference TRBV7-9 and TRBJ2-1, reads DTGVSQNPRHKITKRGQNVTFRCDPISEHNRLYWYRQTLGQGPEFLTYFQNEAQLEKSRLLSDRFSAERPKGSFSTLEIQRTEQGDSAMYLCASRDGTGLYNEQFFGPGTRLTVL.

The chain joins TRBV10-3 to TRBJ2-2; D is ambiguous. Germline V gene data show CDR1 as ENHRY and CDR2 as SYGVKD. V was shortened by 0 bases and J by 3 bases, with 14 bases between the two germline ends. The CDR3 has 17 amino acids. The CDR3 sequence is CAISESITLYDTGELFF. The CDR3 nucleotides are TGTGCCATCAGTGAGTCGATTACACTATATGACACCGGGGAGCTGTTTTTT.

This clonotype occurred many times. The chain uses TRBV7-9 and TRBJ2-6; D unclear. CDR3 size: 15 residues. Trimming shortened V by 5 bases and J by 0 bases, and 8 bases separated the two germline ends. The germline gives CDR1 SEHNR, CDR2 FQNEAQ (reference sequence). The CDR3 sequence is CASSGRHSGANVLTF. The CDR3 DNA sequence: TGTGCCAGCAGCGGCCGTCACTCTGGGGCCAACGTCCTGACTTTC.

The chain is built from TRBV10-2 and TRBJ1-6; D not resolved. The CDR3 covers 13 residues. CDR1 is WSHSY and CDR2 is SAAADI in the germline V gene. Trimming removed 0 bases from V and 8 bases from J, with 5 bases in between. DNA for the CDR3: TGCGCCAGCAGTGAGTCCAGAGATTCACCCCTCCACTTT. Protein product: CASSESRDSPLHF.

This clonotype has more than one count but fewer than ten. The rearrangement joins TRBV7-2 to TRBJ2-2; D possibly corresponds to TRBD2 (6 bases). This CDR3 is 17 amino acids long. Per germline, CDR1 SGHTA and CDR2 FQGNSA. Trimming took off 5 bases at V and 0 bases at J, with 16 bases between the two ends. This chain's CDR3 is CASSPPGAFANTGELFF. CDR3 DNA: TGTGCCAGCAGCCCCCCGGGAGCCTTCGCGAACACCGGGGAGCTGTTTTTT.

This clonotype came up many times. This chain links TRBV7-2 with TRBJ2-7; TRBD2 might be the D (6 bases). V lost 5 bases to trimming and J lost 3 bases, with 14 bases between them. The CDR3 covers 14 residues. Per germline, CDR1 SGHTA and CDR2 FQGNSA. The CDR3 DNA is TGTGCCAGCAGCGGAGGGACGGCCCGCTACGAGCAGTACTTC. Its translation: CASSGGTARYEQYF.

The genes are TRBV20-1 and TRBJ2-7; D is ambiguous. Trimming took off 0 bases at V and 0 bases at J, with 9 bases between the two ends. This CDR3 has 14 amino acids. Germline CDR1 reads DFQATT; CDR2 reads SNEGSKA (reference sequence). CDR3 residues: CSARDRIGSYEQYF. In nucleotides, the CDR3 is TGCAGTGCTAGAGATCGTATAGGCTCCTACGAGCAGTACTTC.

The V and J genes are TRBV28 and TRBJ1-2, with a tentative D call TRBD1 (5 bases). Trimming removed 7 bases at V and 2 bases at J, with 14 bases between. In germline, CDR1 is MDHEN, CDR2 SYDVKM. The CDR3 consists of 14 residues. The CDR3 loop reads CASNPYRRNYGYTF. The CDR3 DNA sequence: TGTGCCAGCAATCCCTACAGGAGAAACTATGGCTACACCTTC.

This clonotype has at least ten counts. The chain is built from TRBV7-3 and TRBJ2-5; unclear D gene. Trimming removed 5 bases at V and 1 base at J, with 8 bases between. CDR1 SGHTA and CDR2 FQGTGA come from the germline V gene. The CDR3 contains 13 residues. The CDR3 DNA reads as TGTGCCAGCAGCCCAGACGGCCAAGAGACCCAGTACTTC. It specifies CASSPDGQETQYF.

V is TRBV6-5 and J is TRBJ1-2; D unresolved. This CDR3 comprises 14 residues. V was clipped by 0 bases and J by 8 bases, with 13 bases between them. The germline gives CDR1 MNHEY, CDR2 SVGAGI. CDR3 residues: CASSYSKWGYGYTF. CDR3 in DNA: TGTGCCAGCAGTTACTCGAAGTGGGGTTACGGCTACACCTTC.

The chain links TRBV6-5 to TRBJ1-2, with TRBD1 as a possible D gene (6 bases). This CDR3 has 15 amino acids. The V and J ends lost 0 bases and 4 bases respectively, with 12 bases between them. Germline-derived CDR1 and CDR2 are MNHEY and SVGAGI. The CDR3 loop reads CASSYSLGGSYGYTF. In nucleotides, the CDR3 is TGTGCCAGCAGTTACTCGTTAGGGGGAAGCTATGGCTACACCTTC.

This clonotype was counted only a few times. The gene calls are TRBV19 and TRBJ1-5; 7 bases fit TRBD1. CDR3 length: 17 residues. With 3 bases clipped from V and 7 bases from J, the junction kept 15 bases outside the gene matches. The V gene's germline CDR1 is LNHDA and CDR2 SQIVND (reference sequence). Here the CDR3 reads CASSIRTRQGLKQPQHF. The DNA of the CDR3 is TGTGCCAGTAGTATCCGAACCCGACAGGGCCTCAAGCAGCCCCAGCATTTT.

The genes are TRBV5-5 and TRBJ1-4; D perhaps matches TRBD1 (5 bases). This CDR3 has 15 amino acids. V was trimmed by 3 bases and J by 4 bases, leaving 13 bases between them. Per germline, CDR1 SGHKS and CDR2 YYEKEE (reference sequence). The CDR3 nucleotides are TGTGCCAGCAGCTGGGGACGTGATGGTAATGAAAAACTGTTTTTT. Encoded protein: CASSWGRDGNEKLFF.

There are a few counts of this clonotype. The V gene is TRBV7-9, the J gene TRBJ2-3, with 7 nucleotides matching TRBD1. V lost 11 bases and J lost 0; bases outside the gene matches: 5. The CDR3 extends over 13 amino acids. Germline lookup yields CDR1 SEHNR and CDR2 FQNEAQ (reference sequence). CDR3 amino acids: CAYPGGSTDTQYF. In DNA, the CDR3 is TGTGCCTACCCAGGGGGTAGCACAGATACGCAGTATTTT.

The chain combines TRBV20-1 with TRBJ2-7; D is unresolved. CDR1 DFQATT and CDR2 SNEGSKA come from the germline V gene (reference sequence). CDR3 length equals 13 residues. Trimming took off 1 base at V and 2 bases at J, with 9 bases between the two ends. CDR3 residues: CSARVAATYEQYF. The CDR3 coding sequence is TGCAGTGCTAGAGTGGCGGCCACCTACGAGCAGTACTTC.

This clonotype was detected a few times. V gene TRBV7-8 combines with J gene TRBJ2-2; TRBD2 matches 8 bases. Per the germline V gene, CDR1 is SGHVS and CDR2 is FQNEAQ. V lost 1 base to trimming and J lost 1 base; unmatched junction nucleotides: 8. The CDR3 is made up of 18 amino acids. The CDR3 loop is CASSLGLAGGGNTGELFF. The CDR3 nucleotides are TGTGCCAGCAGCTTAGGATTGGCCGGGGGGGGGAACACCGGGGAGCTGTTTTTT.

Details on this clonotype: It is likely a read error, because the conserved phenylalanine at the end of the CDR3 is missing. This chain uses TRBV9 with TRBJ1-6; possibly TRBD1 for D (6 bases). The CDR3 length is 15 residues. Germline V CDR1 and CDR2: SGDLS, YYNGEE. The V and J ends lost 7 bases and 7 bases respectively, with 18 bases between them. This CDR3 reads CASRPQGFGNSPLHL. CDR3 nucleotides: TGTGCCAGCCGCCCTCAGGGGTTTGGGAATTCACCCCTCCACTTG.